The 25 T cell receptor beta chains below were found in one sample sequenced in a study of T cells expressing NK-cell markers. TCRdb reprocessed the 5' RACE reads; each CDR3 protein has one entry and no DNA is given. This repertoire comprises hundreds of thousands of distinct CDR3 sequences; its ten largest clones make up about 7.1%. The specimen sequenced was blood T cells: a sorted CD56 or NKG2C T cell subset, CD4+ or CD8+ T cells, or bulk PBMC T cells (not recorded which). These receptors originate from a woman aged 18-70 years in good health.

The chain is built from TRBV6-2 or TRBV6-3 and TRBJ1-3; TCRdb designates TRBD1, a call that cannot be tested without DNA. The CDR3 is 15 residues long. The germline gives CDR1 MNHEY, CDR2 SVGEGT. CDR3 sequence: CASSSGQVSGNTIYF.

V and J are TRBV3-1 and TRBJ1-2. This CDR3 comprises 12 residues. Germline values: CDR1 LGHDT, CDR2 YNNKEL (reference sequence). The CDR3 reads CASSQEGRGNTF.

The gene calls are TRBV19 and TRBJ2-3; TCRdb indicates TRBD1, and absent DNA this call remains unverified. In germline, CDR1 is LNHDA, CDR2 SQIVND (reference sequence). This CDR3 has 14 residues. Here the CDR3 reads CASNLDRWEDTQYF.

The CDR3 region is CASSPTWTGFTDTQYF. The chain combines TRBV11-2 with TRBJ2-3; TCRdb returns TRBD1, unconfirmable since there is no DNA. CDR1 is SGHAT, CDR2 FQNNGV, per germline. There are 16 residues in the CDR3.

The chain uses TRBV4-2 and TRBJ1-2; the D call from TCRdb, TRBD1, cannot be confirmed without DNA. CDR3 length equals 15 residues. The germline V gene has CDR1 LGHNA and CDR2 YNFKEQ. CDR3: CASSQTWTGRYGYTF.

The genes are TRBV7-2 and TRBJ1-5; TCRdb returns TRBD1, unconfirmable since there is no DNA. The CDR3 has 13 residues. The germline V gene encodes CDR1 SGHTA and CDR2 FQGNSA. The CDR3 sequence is CASSLGGVQPQHF.

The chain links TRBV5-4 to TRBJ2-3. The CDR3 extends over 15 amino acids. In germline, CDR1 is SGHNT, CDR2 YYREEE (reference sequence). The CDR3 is CASSKKAPSTDTQYF. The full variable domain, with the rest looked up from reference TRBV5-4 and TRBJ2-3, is ETGVTQSPTHLIKTRGQQVTLRCSSQSGHNTVSWYQQALGQGPQFIFQYYREEENGRGNFPPRFSGLQFPNYSSELNVNALELDDSALYLCASSKKAPSTDTQYFGPGTRLTVL.

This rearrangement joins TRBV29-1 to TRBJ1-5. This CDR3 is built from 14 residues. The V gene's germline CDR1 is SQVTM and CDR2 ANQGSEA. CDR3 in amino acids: CSVVYGTDNQPQHF. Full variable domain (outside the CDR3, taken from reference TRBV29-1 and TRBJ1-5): SAVISQKPSRDICQRGTSLTIQCQVDSQVTMMFWYRQQPGQSLTLIATANQGSEATYESGFVIDKFPISRPNLTFSTLTVSNMSPEDSSIYLCSVVYGTDNQPQHFGDGTRLSIL.

CDR3 amino acids: CASSQVSGVPYEQYF. The chain uses TRBV3-1 and TRBJ2-7; without DNA, the TCRdb call of TRBD1 cannot be checked. Per the germline V gene, CDR1 is LGHDT and CDR2 is YNNKEL (reference sequence). The CDR3 covers 15 residues.

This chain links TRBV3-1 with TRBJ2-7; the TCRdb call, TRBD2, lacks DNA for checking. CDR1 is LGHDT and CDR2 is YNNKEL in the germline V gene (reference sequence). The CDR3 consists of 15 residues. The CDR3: CASSLASGDYYEQYF.

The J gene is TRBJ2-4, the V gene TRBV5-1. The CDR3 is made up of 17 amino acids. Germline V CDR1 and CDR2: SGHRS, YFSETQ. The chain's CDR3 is CASSLSPASLAKNIQYF.

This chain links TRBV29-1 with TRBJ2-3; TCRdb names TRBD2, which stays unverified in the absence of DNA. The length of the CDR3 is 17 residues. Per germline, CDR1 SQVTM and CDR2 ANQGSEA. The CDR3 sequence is CSVGGTSGRAPPDTQYF.

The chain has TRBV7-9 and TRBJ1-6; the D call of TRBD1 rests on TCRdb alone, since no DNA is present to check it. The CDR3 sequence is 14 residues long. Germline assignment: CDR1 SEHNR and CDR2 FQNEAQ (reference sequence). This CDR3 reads CASSSDTHNSPLHF.

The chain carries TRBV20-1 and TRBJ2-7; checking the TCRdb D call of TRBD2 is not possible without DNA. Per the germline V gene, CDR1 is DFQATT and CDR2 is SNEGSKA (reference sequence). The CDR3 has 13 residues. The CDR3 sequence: CSARTSGKYEQYF.

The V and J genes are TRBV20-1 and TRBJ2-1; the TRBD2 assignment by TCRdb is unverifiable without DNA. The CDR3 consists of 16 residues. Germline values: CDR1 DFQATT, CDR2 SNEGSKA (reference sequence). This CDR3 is CSAAGLAGVLGNEQFF.

This chain's CDR3 is CASSKDNEQFF. The J gene is TRBJ2-1, the V gene TRBV12-3 or TRBV12-4. CDR3 size: 11 residues.

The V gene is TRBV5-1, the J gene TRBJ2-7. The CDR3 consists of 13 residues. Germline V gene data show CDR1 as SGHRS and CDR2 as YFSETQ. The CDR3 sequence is CASSSGNSYEQYF.

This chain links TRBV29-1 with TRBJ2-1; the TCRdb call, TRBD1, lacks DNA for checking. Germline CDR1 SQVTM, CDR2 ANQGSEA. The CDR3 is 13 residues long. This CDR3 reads CSAARGGSNEQFF.

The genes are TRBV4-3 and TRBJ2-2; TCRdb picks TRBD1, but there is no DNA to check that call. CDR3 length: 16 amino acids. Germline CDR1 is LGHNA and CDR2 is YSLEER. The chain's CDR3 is CASSLGTNANTGELFF.

CDR3 amino acids: CASFRAGQPVRVEAFF. The chain uses TRBV7-9 and TRBJ1-1; TCRdb's D call, TRBD1, is unchecked because there is no DNA. The germline V gene has CDR1 SEHNR and CDR2 FQNEAQ (reference sequence). The CDR3 runs 16 residues.

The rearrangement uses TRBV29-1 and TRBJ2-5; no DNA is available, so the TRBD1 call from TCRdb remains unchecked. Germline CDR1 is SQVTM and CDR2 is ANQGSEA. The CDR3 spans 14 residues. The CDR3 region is CSVRPRYRQETQYF.

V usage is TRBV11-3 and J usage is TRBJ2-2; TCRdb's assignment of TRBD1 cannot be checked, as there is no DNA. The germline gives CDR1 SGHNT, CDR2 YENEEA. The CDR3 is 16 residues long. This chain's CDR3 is CASSSGQGRDTGELFF.

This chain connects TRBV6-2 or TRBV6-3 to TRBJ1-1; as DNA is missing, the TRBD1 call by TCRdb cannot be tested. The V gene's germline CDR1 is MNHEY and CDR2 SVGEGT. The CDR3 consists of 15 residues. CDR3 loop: CASSYGDRANTEAFF.

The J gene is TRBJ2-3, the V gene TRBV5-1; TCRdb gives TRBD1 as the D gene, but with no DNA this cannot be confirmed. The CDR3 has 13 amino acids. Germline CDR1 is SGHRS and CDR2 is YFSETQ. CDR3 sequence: CASTTGREDTQYF.

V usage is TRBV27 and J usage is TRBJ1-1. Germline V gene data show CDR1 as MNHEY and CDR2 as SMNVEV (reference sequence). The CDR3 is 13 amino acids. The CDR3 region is CAGEQGGVTEAFF.